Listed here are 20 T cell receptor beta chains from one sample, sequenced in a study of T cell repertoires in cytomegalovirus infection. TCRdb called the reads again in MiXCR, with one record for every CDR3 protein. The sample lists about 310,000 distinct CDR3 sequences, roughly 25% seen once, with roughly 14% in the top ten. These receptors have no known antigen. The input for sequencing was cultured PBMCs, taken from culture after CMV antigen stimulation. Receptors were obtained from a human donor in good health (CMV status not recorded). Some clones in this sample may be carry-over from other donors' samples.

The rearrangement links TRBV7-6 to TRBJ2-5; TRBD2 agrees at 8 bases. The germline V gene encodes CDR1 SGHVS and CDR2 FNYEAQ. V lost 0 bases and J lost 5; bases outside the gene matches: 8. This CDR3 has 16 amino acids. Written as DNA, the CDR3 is TGTGCCAGCAGCTTAGCCACTAGCGGCTATAGGGAGACCCAGTACTTC. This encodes CASSLATSGYRETQYF.

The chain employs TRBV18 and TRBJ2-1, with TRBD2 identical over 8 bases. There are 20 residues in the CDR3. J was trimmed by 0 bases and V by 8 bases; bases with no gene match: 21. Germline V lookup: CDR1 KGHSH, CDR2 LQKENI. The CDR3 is CASQGLGSTMRGSSYNEQFF. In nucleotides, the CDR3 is TGTGCCAGCCAGGGACTAGGATCTACGATGAGGGGTAGCTCCTACAATGAGCAGTTCTTC. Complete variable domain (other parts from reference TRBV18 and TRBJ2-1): NAGVMQNPRHLVRRRGQEARLRCSPMKGHSHVYWYRQLPEEGLKFMVYLQKENIIDESGMPKERFSAEFPKEGPSILRIQQVVRGDSAAYFCASQGLGSTMRGSSYNEQFFGPGTRLTVL.

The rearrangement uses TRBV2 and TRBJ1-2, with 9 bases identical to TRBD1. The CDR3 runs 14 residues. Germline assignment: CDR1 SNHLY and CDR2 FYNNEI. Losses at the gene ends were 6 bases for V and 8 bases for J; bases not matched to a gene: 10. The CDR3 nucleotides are TGTGCCAGCAGCGACCCGGGACAGGGAGACGGCTACACCTTC. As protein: CASSDPGQGDGYTF.

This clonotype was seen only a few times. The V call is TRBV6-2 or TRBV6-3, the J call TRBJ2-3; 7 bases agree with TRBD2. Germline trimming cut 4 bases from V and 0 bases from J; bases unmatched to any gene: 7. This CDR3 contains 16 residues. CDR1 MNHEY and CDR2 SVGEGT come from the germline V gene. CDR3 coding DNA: TGTGCCAGCAGTTGGGGACTATCCAAGAGCACAGATACGCAGTATTTT. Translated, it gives CASSWGLSKSTDTQYF.

The CDR3 is CASSLVYSGDPYEQYV. The CDR3 region has the DNA TGTGCCAGCAGCTTAGTGTATTCAGGGGACCCCTACGAGCAGTACGTC. The chain recombines TRBV7-6 with TRBJ2-7; weak D call: TRBD1 (6 bases). V lost 1 base to trimming and J lost 2 bases, with 15 bases between them. Germline V gene data show CDR1 as SGHVS and CDR2 as FNYEAQ. This CDR3 has 16 residues.

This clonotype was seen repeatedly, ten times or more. The CDR3 is CASSPEAGHGDDEQYV. CDR3 DNA: TGTGCCAGCAGCCCCGAAGCGGGCCACGGGGACGACGAGCAGTACGTC. This chain joins TRBV7-9 and TRBJ2-7; a possible D gene is TRBD2 (6 bases). The V end was cut by 5 bases, the J end by 5 bases, with 22 bases between. The CDR3 is 16 amino acids. CDR1 is SEHNR and CDR2 is FQNEAQ in the germline V gene (reference sequence).

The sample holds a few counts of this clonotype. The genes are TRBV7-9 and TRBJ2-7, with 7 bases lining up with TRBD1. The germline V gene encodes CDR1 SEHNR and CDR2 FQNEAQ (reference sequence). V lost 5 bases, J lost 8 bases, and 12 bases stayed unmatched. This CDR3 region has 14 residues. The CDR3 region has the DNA TGTGCCAGCAGCCGTTTACCGGGACAGACTAAGCAGTACTTC. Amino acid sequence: CASSRLPGQTKQYF.

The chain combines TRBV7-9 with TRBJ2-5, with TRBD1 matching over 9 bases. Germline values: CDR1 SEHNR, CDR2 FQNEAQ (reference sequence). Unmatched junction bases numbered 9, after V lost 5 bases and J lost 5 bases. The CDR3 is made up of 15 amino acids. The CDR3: CASSTSDRGSETQYF. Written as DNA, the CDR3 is TGTGCCAGCAGCACCTCGGACAGGGGTTCCGAGACCCAGTACTTC.

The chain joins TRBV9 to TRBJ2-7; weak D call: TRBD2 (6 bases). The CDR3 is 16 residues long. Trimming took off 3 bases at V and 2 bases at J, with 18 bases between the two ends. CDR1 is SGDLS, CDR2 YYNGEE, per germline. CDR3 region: CASSDPSGTEPYEQYF. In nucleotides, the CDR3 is TGTGCCAGCAGCGACCCTTCGGGGACTGAGCCCTACGAGCAGTACTTC.

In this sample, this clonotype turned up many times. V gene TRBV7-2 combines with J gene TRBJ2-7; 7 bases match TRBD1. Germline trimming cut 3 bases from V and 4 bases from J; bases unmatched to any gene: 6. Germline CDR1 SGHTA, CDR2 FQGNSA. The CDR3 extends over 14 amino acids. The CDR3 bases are TGTGCCAGCAGCTTCGACAGGGATCGTTACGAGCAGTACTTC. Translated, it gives CASSFDRDRYEQYF.

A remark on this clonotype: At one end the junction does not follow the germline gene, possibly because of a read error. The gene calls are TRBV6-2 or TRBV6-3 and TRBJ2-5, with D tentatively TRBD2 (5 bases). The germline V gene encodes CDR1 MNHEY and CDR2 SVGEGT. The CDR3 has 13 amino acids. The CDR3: CPSGTDSQETQYF. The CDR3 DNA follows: TGTCCCAGCGGAACTGATTCCCAAGAGACCCAGTACTTC.

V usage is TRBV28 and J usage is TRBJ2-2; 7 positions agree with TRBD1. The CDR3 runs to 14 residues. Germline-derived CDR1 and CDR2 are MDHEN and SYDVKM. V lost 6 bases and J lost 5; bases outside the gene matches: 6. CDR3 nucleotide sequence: TGTGCCAGCAGATCAGGGGGTCCAACCGGGGAGCTGTTTTTT. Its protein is CASRSGGPTGELFF.

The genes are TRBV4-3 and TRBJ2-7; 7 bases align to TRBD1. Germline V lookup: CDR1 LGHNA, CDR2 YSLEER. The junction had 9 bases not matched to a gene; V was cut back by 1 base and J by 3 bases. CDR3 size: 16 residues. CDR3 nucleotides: TGCGCCAGCAGCCAAGTCAAGGGGACAGCGGACTACGAGCAGTACGTC. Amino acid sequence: CASSQVKGTADYEQYV.

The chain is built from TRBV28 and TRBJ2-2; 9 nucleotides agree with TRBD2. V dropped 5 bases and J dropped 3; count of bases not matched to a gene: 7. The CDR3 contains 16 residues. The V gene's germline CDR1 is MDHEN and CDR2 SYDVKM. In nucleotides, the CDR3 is TGTGCCAGCAGTCCCAGCGGGAGGAACGACACCGGGGAGCTGTTTTTT. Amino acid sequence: CASSPSGRNDTGELFF.

Written as DNA, the CDR3 is TGTGCCAGCAGCTTAGAACTAACAGGGGATGGCTACACCTTC. Translated, it gives CASSLELTGDGYTF. The chain has TRBV7-9 and TRBJ1-2; 7 bases align to TRBD1. The ends lost 1 base at V and 6 bases at J; junction bases unmatched: 5. The length of the CDR3 is 14 residues. Germline V gene sequence: CDR1 SEHNR, CDR2 FQNEAQ (reference sequence). Full variable domain (remainder filled in from reference TRBV7-9 and TRBJ1-2): DTGVSQNPRHKITKRGQNVTFRCDPISEHNRLYWYRQTLGQGPEFLTYFQNEAQLEKSRLLSDRFSAERPKGSFSTLEIQRTEQGDSAMYLCASSLELTGDGYTFGSGTRLTVV.

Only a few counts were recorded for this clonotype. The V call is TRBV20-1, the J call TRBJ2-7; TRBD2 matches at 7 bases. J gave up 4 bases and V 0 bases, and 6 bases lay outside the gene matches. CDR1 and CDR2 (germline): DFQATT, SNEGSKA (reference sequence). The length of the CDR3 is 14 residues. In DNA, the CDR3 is TGCAGTGCTAGAGATAAACCCGGGAGGTACGAGCAGTACTTC. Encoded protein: CSARDKPGRYEQYF.

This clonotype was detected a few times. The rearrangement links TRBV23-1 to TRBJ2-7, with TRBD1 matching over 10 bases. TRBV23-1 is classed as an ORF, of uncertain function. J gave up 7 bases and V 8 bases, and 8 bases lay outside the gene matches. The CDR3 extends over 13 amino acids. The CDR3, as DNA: TGCGCCAGCGTACGACAGGGGGCTTGGGAGCAGTACGTC. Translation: CASVRQGAWEQYV.

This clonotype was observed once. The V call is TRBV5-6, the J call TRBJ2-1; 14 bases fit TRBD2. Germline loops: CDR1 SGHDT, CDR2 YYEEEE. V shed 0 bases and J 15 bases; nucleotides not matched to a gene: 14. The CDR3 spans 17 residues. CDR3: CASSLAELRLAGGPSFF. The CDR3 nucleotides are TGTGCCAGCAGCTTGGCCGAACTACGACTAGCGGGAGGGCCGTCGTTCTTC.

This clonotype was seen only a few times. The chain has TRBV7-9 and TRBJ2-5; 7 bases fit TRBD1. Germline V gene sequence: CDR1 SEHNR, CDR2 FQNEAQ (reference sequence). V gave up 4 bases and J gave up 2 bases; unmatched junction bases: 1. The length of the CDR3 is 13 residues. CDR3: CASSWTGQETQYF. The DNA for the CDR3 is TGTGCCAGCAGCTGGACAGGACAAGAGACCCAGTACTTC.

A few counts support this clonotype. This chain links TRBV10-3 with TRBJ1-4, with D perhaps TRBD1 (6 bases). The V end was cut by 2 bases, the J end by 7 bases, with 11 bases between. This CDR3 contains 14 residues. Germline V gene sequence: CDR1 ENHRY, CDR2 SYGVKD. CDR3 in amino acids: CAISETGHREKLFF. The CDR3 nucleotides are TGTGCCATCAGTGAGACGGGACATCGTGAAAAACTGTTTTTT.